Sequencing of this T cell receptor beta chain was carried out in a study of blood T cell repertoires in COVID-19. Study at large: In each case, the material was cDNA or gDNA derived from T cells, B-cell-depleted T cells, or PBMCs.

The CDR3 covers 14 residues. Between the trimmed V and J ends, which lost 6 bases and 1 base, there was a span of 13 bases. Germline loops: CDR1 SGHKS, CDR2 YYEKEE (reference sequence). Profiled with immunoSEQ multiplex PCR; TCRdb holds only in-frame clones, not every one. The sample gives about 120,000 clones, roughly three quarters of which show up once; roughly 7.3% is in the top ten. Input material: peripheral blood. The chain links TRBV5-5 to TRBJ1-1; D unclear. This sequence originates from a human donor in a cohort sampled during active COVID-19. Written as DNA, the CDR3 is TGTGCCAGCAAGGGAGGAGACGGGAACACTGAAGCTTTCTTT. This encodes CASKGGDGNTEAFF.